The 11 T cell receptor beta chains below were found in one sample sequenced in a study of blood T cells in healthy people across ages. PCR was performed a second time for about 7 to 12 cycles using a sample-barcoded 5' primer and a J-beta primer mix. In TCRdb, the 5' RACE reads were re-called with MiXCR into one record per CDR3 protein. The sample lists 1.2 million to 1.5 million distinct CDR3 sequences, 42% occurring once. Sequencing input: blood. The receptors shown here come from a woman younger than 35 in good health.

This chain uses TRBV6-5 with TRBJ2-3, with a weak D call TRBD1 (6 bases). Trimming pared 0 bases from V and 7 bases from J, leaving 11 bases between. This CDR3 comprises 14 residues. Germline assignment: CDR1 MNHEY and CDR2 SVGAGI. The CDR3 DNA follows: TGTGCCAGCAGTTACTCGAAGGGGGAGAATACGCAGTATTTT. Translating gives CASSYSKGENTQYF.

This clonotype was counted at least ten times. This chain links TRBV29-1 with TRBJ2-3; 13 positions match TRBD2. The CDR3 covers 18 residues. The trim removed 0 bases at V and 6 bases at J, leaving 12 bases unmatched. The germline gives CDR1 SQVTM, CDR2 ANQGSEA. The chain's CDR3 is CSVEDLLGLAGPKDTQYF. The CDR3 DNA follows: TGCAGCGTTGAAGATCTTCTGGGACTAGCGGGACCCAAGGATACGCAGTATTTT.

The chain links TRBV11-2 to TRBJ2-5; the D gene is possibly TRBD2 (5 bases). Judging by the DNA end, TRBJ2-7 fits better; the J call may be wrong. Germline values: CDR1 SGHAT, CDR2 FQNNGV. This CDR3 has 14 residues. The CDR3 DNA follows: TGTGCCAGCGGCTCCCCCGGGGTCCCCTACGAGCAGTACTTC. Protein product: CASGSPGVPYEQYF.

This clonotype was seen only a few times. V is TRBV4-2 and J is TRBJ1-2, with D possibly TRBD1 on 6 matching bases. CDR1 and CDR2 from the germline V gene are LGHNA and YNFKEQ. CDR3 length: 16 amino acids. Trimming left V 0 bases short and J 7 bases short, with 18 bases between. CDR3 DNA sequence: TGTGCCAGCAGCCAAGATCGGGGGGCGCCAGTTTCTGGCTACACCTTC. Protein product: CASSQDRGAPVSGYTF.

This clonotype has just a few counts. The chain joins TRBV2 to TRBJ2-1; 10 bases fit TRBD1. The CDR3 totals 12 residues. Germline V gene sequence: CDR1 SNHLY, CDR2 FYNNEI. V lost 6 bases, J lost 11 bases, and 4 bases stayed unmatched. For the CDR3, the DNA is TGTGCCAGCAGACCGGGACAGGGGAAGCAGTTCTTC. Its translation is CASRPGQGKQFF.

The genes are TRBV20-1 and TRBJ1-6, with a weak D call TRBD1 (6 bases). There are 14 residues in the CDR3. Trimming took 3 bases from V and 11 from J, leaving 17 bases between them. Germline lookup yields CDR1 DFQATT and CDR2 SNEGSKA (reference sequence). The CDR3 DNA follows: TGCAGTGCTAGGCCGGGGGGGCGGGAGACACCCCTCCACTTT. It yields the protein CSARPGGRETPLHF.

This rearrangement joins TRBV15 to TRBJ2-7; a weak D match, TRBD2 (5 bases). Germline V CDR1 and CDR2: LNHNV, YYDKDF (reference sequence). This CDR3 has 14 residues. Trimming left V 1 base short and J 4 bases short, with 11 bases between. In DNA, the CDR3 is TGTGCCACCAGCAGAGTTGCCGGGGTATACGAGCAGTACTTC. This gives the protein CATSRVAGVYEQYF.

The table lists this clonotype with a few counts. The gene calls are TRBV20-1 and TRBJ2-1; the D call may be TRBD1 or TRBD2 (5 bases each). Germline values: CDR1 DFQATT, CDR2 SNEGSKA (reference sequence). Trimming took 1 base from V and 6 from J, leaving 22 bases between them. This CDR3 comprises 17 residues. The CDR3 is CSARARKGVALFNEQFF. CDR3 nucleotides: TGCAGTGCTAGAGCTCGTAAAGGGGTAGCGTTGTTCAATGAGCAGTTCTTC.

The chain is built from TRBV12-3 or TRBV12-4 and TRBJ2-7; perhaps D is TRBD1 or TRBD2 (5 bases each). V gave up 6 bases and J gave up 7 bases, with 22 bases separating them. The CDR3 consists of 15 residues. CDR3 DNA: TGTGCCAGCAGCGGAGAGGGAGACAGTTACAATGAGCAGTACTTC. This gives the protein CASSGEGDSYNEQYF.

In this sample, this clonotype turned up a few times. The V and J genes are TRBV28 and TRBJ2-5, with D possibly called TRBD1 or TRBD2 (5 bases each). The CDR3 is 16 residues long. V lost 1 base and J 2 bases, leaving 14 bases between the germline ends. Germline V CDR1 and CDR2: MDHEN, SYDVKM. DNA for the CDR3: TGTGCCAGCAGTTTATCTAGTCGGGACGCACAAGAGACCCAGTACTTC. Translating gives CASSLSSRDAQETQYF.

This clonotype has just one count. This chain uses TRBV7-9 with TRBJ2-1; no clear D gene. The V gene lost 1 base and the J gene lost 13 bases, with 14 bases spanning the gap. Per the germline V gene, CDR1 is SEHNR and CDR2 is FQNEAQ (reference sequence). CDR3 length equals 13 residues. The CDR3 reads CASSLVPKETQFF. The CDR3 DNA sequence: TGTGCCAGCAGCTTAGTGCCTAAAGAGACCCAGTTCTTC.